This T cell receptor (beta chain) was recorded in a study of cytomegalovirus exposure and HLA in healthy donors. Study outcomes and limitations: Researchers counted roughly 150 TCR beta chains as cytomegalovirus-associated.

13 Jbeta primers and 60 Vbeta primers were used for the PCR. Per the study methods: The authors later counted 70 million to 85 million unique TCR beta chains, 9.5 million to 11 million of them shared. Sequenced by immunoSEQ multiplex PCR; TCRdb stores in-frame clones only, minus some. That table gives V, J and clone size, and the DNA gave D and trimming. This sample has roughly 97,000 clones; around three quarters occur once, and the top ten carry about 5%. As regards this clone: Its target is unknown. The sample has other DNA sequences that encode this CDR3 too.

This CDR3 region has 14 residues. Trimming removed 5 bases from V and 4 bases from J; junction bases left unmatched: 6. Germline loops: CDR1 SGHVS, CDR2 FNYEAQ. Source material: PBMCs. The sequence was collected from a woman between 18 and 30 years old in good health and CMV-seropositive. The chain couples TRBV7-6 to TRBJ1-2; 8 bases are shared with TRBD1. CDR3 in DNA: TGTGCCAGCAGCCCAGGACAGGGCGGCTATGGCTACACCTTC. This sequence encodes CASSPGQGGYGYTF. Complete variable domain (other parts from reference TRBV7-6 and TRBJ1-2): GAGVSQSPRYKVTKRGQDVALRCDPISGHVSLYWYRQALGQGPEFLTYFNYEAQQDKSGLPNDRFSAERPEGSISTLTIQRTEQRDSAMYRCASSPGQGGYGYTFGSGTRLTVV.